The source of this T cell receptor beta chain is a study of blood T cell repertoires in COVID-19. Across the whole study: PBMCs, B-cell-depleted T cells, or T cells were the source of the cDNA or gDNA that made up the material.

In the source study's methods: Quantification of nucleated cells was approximated via reference gene primer amplification. Assay: immunoSEQ multiplex PCR; the TCRdb copy retains only in-frame clones and omits some. V, J and clone size are those of that table, while D and trimming were read from the DNA. The sample has about 41,000 clones; over 80% are singletons. Germline-derived CDR1 and CDR2 are SGDLS and YYNGEE. Trimming took 0 bases from V and 1 from J; bases not matched to a gene: 3. This CDR3 comprises 15 residues. This clone has a handful of counts. The V and J genes are TRBV9 and TRBJ1-1; 7 bases fit TRBD1. The material sequenced was peripheral blood. This TCR was sampled from an elderly woman with acute or convalescent COVID-19. CDR3 bases: TGTGCCAGCAGCGTAGACTACAGGGGGAACACTGAAGCTTTCTTT. It specifies CASSVDYRGNTEAFF.